This TCR beta chain was recorded in a study of blood T cells in healthy people across ages. CDR1 and CDR2 (germline): SQVTM, ANQGSEA. This CDR3 has 10 residues. V lost 7 bases and J 5 bases, leaving 7 bases between the germline ends. Only a few counts were recorded for this clonotype. Total RNA was extracted at no less than 5.5 micrograms per sample. Primers used in a second PCR of about 7 to 12 cycles were a sample-barcoded 5' primer and a J-beta primer mix. In TCRdb, the 5' RACE reads were re-called with MiXCR into one record per CDR3 protein. The profile shows about 970,000 distinct CDR3 sequences, approximately 50% of them singletons.

This receptor was taken from an older woman in good health. This sequence joins TRBV29-1 and TRBJ2-3; D uncertain. Sequencing was carried out using blood. As DNA, the CDR3 is TGCAGCGCAACTGTAGATACGCAGTATTTT. It encodes CSATVDTQYF.